The 21 T cell receptor beta chains in this list originate from one sample, sequenced in a study of human T cells and chemical hapten exposure. Time point noted: patch test 3, about 24 weeks after DPC sensitization. The treatment: therapeutic diphenylcyclopropenone sensitization with weekly scalp DPC. TCRdb independently ran MiXCR on the RACE reads; one entry per CDR3 protein. The sample yields some 60,000 distinct CDR3 sequences, roughly 12% seen once. The starting material was whole blood, obtained in connection with sensitization to the hapten diphenylcyclopropenone (DPC). These receptors originate from a man aged 25-45 years with alopecia areata. Some clones in this sample may be carry-over from other donors' samples.

This rearrangement joins TRBV5-8 to TRBJ2-3; no clear D gene. Trimming shortened V by 5 bases and J by 9 bases, and 13 bases separated the two germline ends. CDR1 and CDR2 (germline): SGHTS, YDEGEE. The CDR3 is 12 amino acids. CDR3 residues: CASSPDFATQYF. DNA of the CDR3: TGTGCCAGCAGTCCCGACTTCGCCACGCAGTATTTT.

This clonotype was recorded many times. This chain uses TRBV7-2 with TRBJ2-2; D remains ambiguous. CDR1 is SGHTA, CDR2 FQGNSA, per germline. V was clipped by 4 bases and J by 6 bases, with 6 bases between them. The CDR3 has 12 residues. The CDR3 here is CASSWAAGELFF. The CDR3 nucleotides are TGTGCCAGCAGCTGGGCGGCCGGGGAGCTGTTTTTT.

This clonotype was seen only a few times. The chain employs TRBV7-3 and TRBJ1-2, with unresolved D. V lost 2 bases and J 8 bases, leaving 24 bases between the germline ends. Germline V lookup: CDR1 SGHTA, CDR2 FQGTGA. The CDR3 length is 17 residues. In nucleotides, the CDR3 is TGTGCCAGCAGCTTATCTGCAGGCAGGCGGCGGCCGTCCGGCTACACCTTC. Translated: CASSLSAGRRRPSGYTF.

A few counts support this clonotype. The V gene is TRBV25-1, the J gene TRBJ2-2; no reliable D call. Germline V gene data show CDR1 as MGHDK and CDR2 as SYGVNS. V lost 3 bases and J 0 bases, leaving 5 bases between the germline ends. This CDR3 region has 14 residues. For the CDR3, the DNA is TGTGCCAGCAGTGAGGTCGCGAACACCGGGGAGCTGTTTTTT. Its translation is CASSEVANTGELFF.

The table lists this clonotype with many counts. The chain uses TRBV5-4 and TRBJ2-2; D unresolved. The CDR3 is 13 residues long. CDR1 and CDR2 (germline): SGHNT, YYREEE (reference sequence). The V end lost 0 bases, the J end lost 5 bases, and 5 bases lay between the germline ends. The CDR3 spells CASSLDNTGELFF. The CDR3, as DNA: TGTGCCAGCAGCTTGGACAATACCGGGGAGCTGTTTTTT.

This clonotype was counted ten times or more. The chain links TRBV20-1 to TRBJ2-7; 11 nucleotides agree with TRBD2. Germline CDR1 and CDR2: DFQATT and SNEGSKA (reference sequence). The CDR3 totals 15 residues. The ends lost 1 base at V and 1 base at J; junction bases unmatched: 3. In DNA, the CDR3 is TGCAGTGCTAGAGGACTAGCGGGGACATCCTACGAGCAGTACTTC. Its translation: CSARGLAGTSYEQYF.

This clonotype came up many times. This chain links TRBV25-1 with TRBJ2-3, with D possibly called TRBD1 or TRBD2 (6 bases each). The germline gives CDR1 MGHDK, CDR2 SYGVNS. V gave up 1 base and J gave up 3 bases, with 14 bases separating them. CDR3 length: 16 amino acids. In DNA form, the CDR3 reads TGTGCCAGCAGTGAATCCCCCCGGGGGCGGACAGATACGCAGTATTTT. Its translation is CASSESPRGRTDTQYF. The full variable domain, completed using reference TRBV25-1 and TRBJ2-3, is EADIYQTPRYLVIGTGKKITLECSQTMGHDKMYWYQQDPGMELHLIHYSYGVNSTEKGDLSSESTVSRIRTEHFPLTLESARPSHTSQYLCASSESPRGRTDTQYFGPGTRLTVL.

A few counts support this clonotype. V usage is TRBV28 and J usage is TRBJ1-1; tentative D call: TRBD1 (6 bases). This CDR3 comprises 14 residues. V gave up 6 bases and J gave up 0 bases, with 11 bases separating them. Germline V gene sequence: CDR1 MDHEN, CDR2 SYDVKM. CDR3 region: CASSANRVNTEAFF. DNA for the CDR3: TGTGCCAGCAGCGCAAACAGGGTGAACACTGAAGCTTTCTTT.

This clonotype was seen a few times. The chain has TRBV2 and TRBJ2-1; 8 bases agree with TRBD2. The CDR3 runs 15 residues. V shed 4 bases, J shed 7 bases, and the junction held 9 bases outside the gene matches. Per the germline V gene, CDR1 is SNHLY and CDR2 is FYNNEI. The CDR3 here is CASSGTGGPSNEQFF. CDR3 nucleotide sequence: TGTGCCAGCAGTGGGACGGGGGGGCCGAGTAATGAGCAGTTCTTC.

The table lists this clonotype with a few counts. This chain joins TRBV20-1 and TRBJ2-7; 8 positions match TRBD1. Germline loops: CDR1 DFQATT, CDR2 SNEGSKA (reference sequence). V was clipped by 2 bases and J by 3 bases; unmatched bases: 9. The CDR3 runs 15 residues. The CDR3 sequence: CSARQGAPEIYEQYF. Here the CDR3 DNA reads TGCAGTGCTAGACAGGGGGCCCCCGAGATCTACGAGCAGTACTTC.

This sequence joins TRBV27 and TRBJ2-3; the match to TRBD2 covers 7 bases. Trimming cost V 5 bases and J 1 base; bases outside gene matches: 9. Germline V CDR1 and CDR2: MNHEY, SMNVEV (reference sequence). The CDR3 has 16 amino acids. The CDR3 reads CASSTRGLAGTDTQYF. The CDR3 nucleotides are TGTGCCAGCAGTACCCGGGGTCTAGCGGGCACAGATACGCAGTATTTT.

The chain joins TRBV3-1 to TRBJ2-2, with no clear D. Germline CDR1 and CDR2: LGHDT and YNNKEL (reference sequence). The V and J ends lost 7 bases and 1 base respectively, with 7 bases between them. CDR3 length: 13 amino acids. The CDR3 is CASTRRNTGELFF. In nucleotides, the CDR3 is TGTGCCAGCACCCGGAGGAACACCGGGGAGCTGTTTTTT.

There are many counts of this clonotype. The rearrangement links TRBV28 to TRBJ2-2, with 9 bases identical to TRBD1. J was trimmed by 4 bases and V by 1 base; bases with no gene match: 7. CDR3 length: 17 residues. Germline loops: CDR1 MDHEN, CDR2 SYDVKM. The CDR3 nucleotides read TGTGCCAGCAGTTTATTGACTGGGACAGGGTCCACCGGGGAGCTGTTTTTT. As protein: CASSLLTGTGSTGELFF.

There are a few counts of this clonotype. This chain uses TRBV20-1 with TRBJ2-7; a possible D gene is TRBD2 (6 bases). V was clipped by 3 bases and J by 2 bases, with 11 bases between them. CDR1 and CDR2 from the germline V gene are DFQATT and SNEGSKA (reference sequence). This CDR3 has 13 amino acids. This chain's CDR3 is CSASPGLTYEQYF. The CDR3 region has the DNA TGCAGTGCTAGCCCCGGACTAACCTACGAGCAGTACTTC.

The sample holds many counts of this clonotype. The V call is TRBV7-3, the J call TRBJ2-3; TRBD1 matches 9 bases. V shed 2 bases, J shed 4 bases, and the junction held 4 bases outside the gene matches. The CDR3 is made up of 15 amino acids. Germline assignment: CDR1 SGHTA and CDR2 FQGTGA. The CDR3 reads CASSLGDRVADTQYF. DNA of the CDR3: TGTGCCAGCAGCTTAGGGGACAGGGTGGCAGATACGCAGTATTTT.

This clonotype turned up a few times. This chain uses TRBV27 with TRBJ1-6; the D is unclear. CDR1 and CDR2 from the germline V gene are MNHEY and SMNVEV (reference sequence). The CDR3 is 15 residues long. V was clipped by 1 base and J by 8 bases, with 12 bases between them. CDR3 sequence (DNA): TGTGCCAGCAGTTTATTACCCAGGCTTGATTCACCCCTCCACTTT. As protein: CASSLLPRLDSPLHF.

This clonotype was counted between two and nine times. The chain links TRBV18 to TRBJ1-6, with 7 bases that match TRBD1. Germline-derived CDR1 and CDR2 are KGHSH and LQKENI. Trimming removed 1 base from V and 7 bases from J; junction bases left unmatched: 7. The CDR3 loop spans 16 amino acids. The CDR3 loop reads CASSPLRQGVNSPLHF. In DNA form, the CDR3 reads TGTGCCAGCTCACCACTTAGACAGGGAGTGAATTCACCCCTCCACTTT. Full variable domain (remainder filled in from reference TRBV18 and TRBJ1-6): NAGVMQNPRHLVRRRGQEARLRCSPMKGHSHVYWYRQLPEEGLKFMVYLQKENIIDESGMPKERFSAEFPKEGPSILRIQQVVRGDSAAYFCASSPLRQGVNSPLHFGNGTRLTVT.

This clonotype has at least ten counts. This chain joins TRBV24-1 and TRBJ2-2, with D tentatively TRBD2 (6 bases). Germline-derived CDR1 and CDR2 are KGHDR and SFDVKD. Trimming shortened V by 4 bases and J by 9 bases, and 17 bases separated the two germline ends. This CDR3 has 15 residues. The CDR3 DNA reads as TGTGCCACCAGTGACTCCCTGGGACTTCGCCGGGAGCTGTTTTTT. This codes for CATSDSLGLRRELFF.

There are a few counts of this clonotype. This chain uses TRBV29-1 with TRBJ2-3; D is ambiguous. Germline V gene lookup returns CDR1 SQVTM and CDR2 ANQGSEA. Trimming stripped 0 bases from V and 0 bases from J, with 13 bases between. CDR3 length: 16 residues. CDR3 sequence reads: CSVEDRARLSTDTQYF. CDR3 nucleotide sequence: TGCAGCGTTGAAGATCGTGCAAGGCTTAGCACAGATACGCAGTATTTT.

The table lists this clonotype with many counts. The CDR3: CASSLGQGAWETQYF. CDR3 in DNA: TGTGCCAGCAGCCTCGGACAGGGGGCTTGGGAGACCCAGTACTTC. V is TRBV7-7 and J is TRBJ2-5; 11 bases map to TRBD1. The germline V gene has CDR1 SSHAT and CDR2 FNYEAQ (reference sequence). This CDR3 comprises 15 residues. J gave up 5 bases and V 5 bases, and 7 bases lay outside the gene matches.

This clonotype occurred a few times. The chain joins TRBV6-1 to TRBJ1-5; D unresolved. The CDR3 covers 15 residues. CDR1 is MNHNS, CDR2 SASEGT, per germline. The V gene lost 7 bases and the J gene lost 2 bases, with 15 bases spanning the gap. The CDR3 DNA is TGTGCCAGCATCCAACACGGGATCGGCAATCAGCCCCAGCATTTT. Its protein is CASIQHGIGNQPQHF.